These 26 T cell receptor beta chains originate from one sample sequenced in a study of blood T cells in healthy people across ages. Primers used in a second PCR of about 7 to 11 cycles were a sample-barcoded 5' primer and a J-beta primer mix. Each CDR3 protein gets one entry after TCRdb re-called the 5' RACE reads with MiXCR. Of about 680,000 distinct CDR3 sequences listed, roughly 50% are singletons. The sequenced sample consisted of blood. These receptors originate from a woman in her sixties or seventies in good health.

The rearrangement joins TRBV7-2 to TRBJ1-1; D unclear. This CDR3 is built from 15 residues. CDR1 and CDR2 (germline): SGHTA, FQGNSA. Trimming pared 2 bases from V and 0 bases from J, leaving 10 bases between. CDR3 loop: CASSLPQLMNTEAFF. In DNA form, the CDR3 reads TGTGCCAGCAGCTTACCCCAGCTCATGAACACTGAAGCTTTCTTT.

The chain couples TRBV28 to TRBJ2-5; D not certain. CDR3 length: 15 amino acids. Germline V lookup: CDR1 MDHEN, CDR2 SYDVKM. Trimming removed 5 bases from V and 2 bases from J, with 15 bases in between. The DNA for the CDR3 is TGTGCCAGCAGTCTCTTCAGAAACTCTCAAGAGACCCAGTACTTC. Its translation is CASSLFRNSQETQYF.

CDR3 amino acids: CASSFGRLNTEAFF. The CDR3 DNA sequence: TGTGCCAGCAGCTTCGGTCGTTTGAACACTGAAGCTTTCTTT. The chain joins TRBV7-2 to TRBJ1-1; D is unresolved. Germline V CDR1 and CDR2: SGHTA, FQGNSA. V was trimmed by 3 bases and J by 0 bases, leaving 8 bases between them. This CDR3 spans 14 amino acids.

The CDR3 coding sequence is TGCAGCGTTGACCCTAGCGACTCCGCCCAGTATTTT. This gives the protein CSVDPSDSAQYF. V and J are TRBV29-1 and TRBJ2-3, with D tentatively TRBD2 (6 bases). This CDR3 is built from 12 residues. V lost 3 bases and J 12 bases, leaving 16 bases between the germline ends. CDR1 and CDR2 (germline): SQVTM, ANQGSEA.

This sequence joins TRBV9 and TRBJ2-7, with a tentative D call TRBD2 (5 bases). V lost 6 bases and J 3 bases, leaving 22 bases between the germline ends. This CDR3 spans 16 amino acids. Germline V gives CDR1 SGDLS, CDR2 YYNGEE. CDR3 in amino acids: CASTPQAASSFYEQYF. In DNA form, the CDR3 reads TGTGCCAGCACCCCGCAGGCGGCTAGCAGTTTCTACGAGCAGTACTTC. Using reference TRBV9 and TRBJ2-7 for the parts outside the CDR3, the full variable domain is DSGVTQTPKHLITATGQRVTLRCSPRSGDLSVYWYQQSLDQGLQFLIQYYNGEERAKGNILERFSAQQFPDLHSELNLSSLELGDSALYFCASTPQAASSFYEQYFGPGTRLTVT.

This CDR3 is CSANRDTYTEAFF. CDR3 coding DNA: TGCAGTGCCAACCGAGACACGTACACTGAAGCTTTCTTT. V gene TRBV20-1 combines with J gene TRBJ1-1; D is ambiguous. This CDR3 is 13 amino acids long. CDR1 is DFQATT and CDR2 is SNEGSKA in the germline V gene (reference sequence). The V and J ends lost 6 bases and 3 bases respectively, with 14 bases between them.

The CDR3 spells CSGNSYNEQYF. The CDR3 region has the DNA TGCAGCGGAAACAGCTACAATGAGCAGTACTTC. The chain carries TRBV29-1 and TRBJ2-5; D remains ambiguous. Germline assignment: CDR1 SQVTM and CDR2 ANQGSEA. V was shortened by 7 bases and J by 11 bases, with 17 bases between the two germline ends. The CDR3 has 11 amino acids.

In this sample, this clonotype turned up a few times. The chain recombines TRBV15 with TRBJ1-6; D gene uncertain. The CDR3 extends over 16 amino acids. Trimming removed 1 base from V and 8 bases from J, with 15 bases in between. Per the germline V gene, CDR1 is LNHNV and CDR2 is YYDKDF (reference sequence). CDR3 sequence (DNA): TGTGCCACCAGCAGAGTGCTGGGGATAACGGATTCACCCCTCCACTTT. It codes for CATSRVLGITDSPLHF.

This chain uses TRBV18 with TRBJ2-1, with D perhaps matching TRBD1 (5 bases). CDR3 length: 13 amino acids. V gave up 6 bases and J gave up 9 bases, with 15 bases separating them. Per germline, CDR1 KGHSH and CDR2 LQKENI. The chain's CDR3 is CASSDTQFSEQFF. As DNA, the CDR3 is TGTGCCAGCTCGGACACCCAATTCAGTGAGCAGTTCTTC.

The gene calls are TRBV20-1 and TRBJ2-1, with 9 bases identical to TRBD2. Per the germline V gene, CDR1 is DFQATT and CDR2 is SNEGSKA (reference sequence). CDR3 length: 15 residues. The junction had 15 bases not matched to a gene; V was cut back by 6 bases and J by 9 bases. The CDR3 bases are TGCAGTGCAGTCCCGGCGGGAGGGGTGATTGGTGAGCAGTTCTTC. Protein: CSAVPAGGVIGEQFF.

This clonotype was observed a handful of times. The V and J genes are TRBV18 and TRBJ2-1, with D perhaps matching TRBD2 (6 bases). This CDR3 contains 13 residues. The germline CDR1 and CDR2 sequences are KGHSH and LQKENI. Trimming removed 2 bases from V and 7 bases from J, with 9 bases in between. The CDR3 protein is CASSPGGRNEQFF. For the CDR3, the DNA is TGTGCCAGCTCACCAGGGGGGAGGAATGAGCAGTTCTTC.

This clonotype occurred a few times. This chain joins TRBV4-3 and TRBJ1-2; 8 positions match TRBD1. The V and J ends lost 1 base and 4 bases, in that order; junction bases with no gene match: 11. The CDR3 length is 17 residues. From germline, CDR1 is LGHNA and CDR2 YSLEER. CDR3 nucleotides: TGCGCCAGCAGCCAAGCCGACCAGGGACAGGCAATCTATGGCTACACCTTC. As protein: CASSQADQGQAIYGYTF.

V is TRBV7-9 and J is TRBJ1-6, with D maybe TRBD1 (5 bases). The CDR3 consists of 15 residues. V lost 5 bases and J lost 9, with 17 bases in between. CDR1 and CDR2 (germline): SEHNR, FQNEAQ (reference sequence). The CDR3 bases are TGTGCCAGCAGCGCCGGGGACCGCAGAAGTTCACCCCTCCACTTT. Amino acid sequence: CASSAGDRRSSPLHF. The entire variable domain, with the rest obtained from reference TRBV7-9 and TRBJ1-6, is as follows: DTGVSQNPRHKITKRGQNVTFRCDPISEHNRLYWYRQTLGQGPEFLTYFQNEAQLEKSRLLSDRFSAERPKGSFSTLEIQRTEQGDSAMYLCASSAGDRRSSPLHFGNGTRLTVT.

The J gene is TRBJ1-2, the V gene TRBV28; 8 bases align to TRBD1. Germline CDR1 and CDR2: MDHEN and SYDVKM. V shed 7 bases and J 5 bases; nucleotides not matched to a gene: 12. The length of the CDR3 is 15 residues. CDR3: CASTTVRTGRYGYTF. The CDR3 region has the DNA TGTGCCAGCACCACAGTCCGGACAGGGAGATATGGCTACACCTTC.

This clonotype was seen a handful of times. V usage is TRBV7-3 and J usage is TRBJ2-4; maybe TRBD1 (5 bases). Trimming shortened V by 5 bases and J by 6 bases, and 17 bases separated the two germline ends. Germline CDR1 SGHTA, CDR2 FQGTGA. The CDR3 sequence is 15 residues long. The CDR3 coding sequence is TGTGCCAGCAGCCCGACAGAGAATAACAGAAACATTCAGTACTTC. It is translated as CASSPTENNRNIQYF.

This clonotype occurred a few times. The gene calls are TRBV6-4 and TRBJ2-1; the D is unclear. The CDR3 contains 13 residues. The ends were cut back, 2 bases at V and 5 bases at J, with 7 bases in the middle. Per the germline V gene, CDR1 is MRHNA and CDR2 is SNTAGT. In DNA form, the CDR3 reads TGTGCCAGCAGTGACATATTGGACAATGAGCAGTTCTTC. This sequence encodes CASSDILDNEQFF.

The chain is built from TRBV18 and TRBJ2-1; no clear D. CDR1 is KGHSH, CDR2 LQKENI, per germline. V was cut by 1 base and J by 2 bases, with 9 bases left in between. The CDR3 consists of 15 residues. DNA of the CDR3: TGTGCCAGCTCACCACTAGGATCCACCTACAATGAGCAGTTCTTC. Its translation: CASSPLGSTYNEQFF.

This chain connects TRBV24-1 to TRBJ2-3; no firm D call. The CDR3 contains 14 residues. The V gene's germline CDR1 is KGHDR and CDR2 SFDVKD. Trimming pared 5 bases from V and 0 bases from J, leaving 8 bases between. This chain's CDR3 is CATSGARSTDTQYF. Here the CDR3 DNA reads TGTGCCACCAGTGGGGCTAGGAGCACAGATACGCAGTATTTT.

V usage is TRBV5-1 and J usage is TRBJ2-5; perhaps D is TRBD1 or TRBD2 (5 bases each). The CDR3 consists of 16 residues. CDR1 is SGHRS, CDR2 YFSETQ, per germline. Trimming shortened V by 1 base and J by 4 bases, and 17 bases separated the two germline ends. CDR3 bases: TGCGCCAGCAGCTTGATCCCGCTAGTGAGGGGAGAGACCCAGTACTTC. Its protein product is CASSLIPLVRGETQYF.

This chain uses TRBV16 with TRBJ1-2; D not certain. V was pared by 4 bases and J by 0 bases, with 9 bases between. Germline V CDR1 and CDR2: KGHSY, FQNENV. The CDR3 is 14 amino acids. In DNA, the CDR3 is TGTGCCAGCAGCCTCCCAGAAACTAACTATGGCTACACCTTC. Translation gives CASSLPETNYGYTF.

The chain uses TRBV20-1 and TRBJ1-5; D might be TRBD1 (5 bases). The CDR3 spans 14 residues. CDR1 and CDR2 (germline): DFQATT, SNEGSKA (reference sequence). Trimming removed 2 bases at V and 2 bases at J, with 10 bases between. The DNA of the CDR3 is TGCAGTGCTAGAAGGGGCGGAGGCAATCAGCCCCAGCATTTT. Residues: CSARRGGGNQPQHF.

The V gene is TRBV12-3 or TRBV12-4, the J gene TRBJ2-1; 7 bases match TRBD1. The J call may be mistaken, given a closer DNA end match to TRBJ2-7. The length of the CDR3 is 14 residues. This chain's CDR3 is CASSHYRGPGEQYF. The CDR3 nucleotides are TGTGCCAGCAGCCACTACAGGGGACCGGGCGAGCAGTACTTC.

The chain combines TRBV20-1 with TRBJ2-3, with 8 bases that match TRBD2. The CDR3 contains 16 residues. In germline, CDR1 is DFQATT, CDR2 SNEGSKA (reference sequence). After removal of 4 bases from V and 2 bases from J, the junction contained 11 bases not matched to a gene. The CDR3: CSAIKTPSGFTDTQYF. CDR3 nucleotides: TGCAGTGCTATTAAAACCCCTAGCGGGTTCACAGATACGCAGTATTTT.

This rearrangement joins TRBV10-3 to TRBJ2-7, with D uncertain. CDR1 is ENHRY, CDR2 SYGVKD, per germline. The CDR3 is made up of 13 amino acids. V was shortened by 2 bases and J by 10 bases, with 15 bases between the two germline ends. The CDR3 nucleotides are TGTGCCATCAGTGAGGGGGTCGGTGAGGTCCAGTACTTC. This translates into CAISEGVGEVQYF.

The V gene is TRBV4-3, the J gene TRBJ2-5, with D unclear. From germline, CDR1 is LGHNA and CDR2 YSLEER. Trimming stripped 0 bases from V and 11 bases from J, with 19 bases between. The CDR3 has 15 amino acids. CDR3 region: CASSQEAIRSNEQYF. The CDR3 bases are TGCGCCAGCAGCCAAGAGGCAATCCGGAGCAATGAGCAGTACTTC.

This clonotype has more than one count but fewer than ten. The CDR3 reads CATSVRTGWGETQYF. CDR3 DNA sequence: TGTGCCACCAGTGTTAGGACAGGGTGGGGCGAGACCCAGTACTTC. This rearrangement joins TRBV24-1 to TRBJ2-5, with 8 bases matching TRBD1. The ends lost 5 bases at V and 5 bases at J; junction bases unmatched: 9. Germline assignment: CDR1 KGHDR and CDR2 SFDVKD. There are 15 residues in the CDR3.